Each of the 14 T cell receptor beta chains below was sequenced from the same sample in a study of tumor-infiltrating lymphocytes in localized non-small cell lung cancer. TCRdb keeps only in-frame clones here, not all; method: immunoSEQ multiplex PCR. The sample has about 13,000 clones, approximately 74% seen once. Sequencing used uninvolved lung tissue not adjacent to the tumor. These receptors were collected from a human donor with non-small cell lung cancer.

This clone was seen a single time. CDR3 amino acids: CASSVTGQGDTEAFF. CDR3 coding DNA: TGTGCCAGCAGTGTAACGGGACAGGGAGACACTGAAGCTTTCTTT. The chain couples TRBV2 to TRBJ1-1, with 9 positions matching TRBD1. Germline V gene lookup returns CDR1 SNHLY and CDR2 FYNNEI. The CDR3 has 15 residues. After removal of 4 bases from V and 3 bases from J, the junction contained 6 bases not matched to a gene.

This sequence joins TRBV28 and TRBJ1-1; D is perhaps TRBD1 (6 bases). This CDR3 has 11 residues. CDR1 and CDR2 from the germline V gene are MDHEN and SYDVKM. V lost 6 bases and J lost 9, with 11 bases in between. The CDR3 sequence: CASRYGGQAFF. DNA of the CDR3: TGTGCCAGCAGATACGGGGGGCAAGCTTTCTTT.

This clone is a singleton in its sample. The chain links TRBV5-6 to TRBJ1-1, with unresolved D. The V end was cut by 0 bases, the J end by 0 bases, with 6 bases between. This CDR3 has 14 amino acids. Germline lookup yields CDR1 SGHDT and CDR2 YYEEEE. As DNA, the CDR3 is TGTGCCAGCAGCTTGGTACAGATGAACACTGAAGCTTTCTTT. Amino acid sequence: CASSLVQMNTEAFF.

The CDR3 nucleotides are TGTGCCAGCAGCCAAGATCTAGCGGGAGGTAGCACAGATACGCAGTATTTT. Translation gives CASSQDLAGGSTDTQYF. The J gene is TRBJ2-3, the V gene TRBV14; 11 bases match TRBD2. Germline V gene sequence: CDR1 SGHDN, CDR2 FVKESK. The ends lost 0 bases at V and 0 bases at J; junction bases unmatched: 2. The CDR3 is 17 residues long. Combining the CDR3 with reference TRBV14 and TRBJ2-3 gives the whole variable domain EAGVTQFPSHSVIEKGQTVTLRCDPISGHDNLYWYRRVMGKEIKFLLHFVKESKQDESGMPNNRFLAERTGGTYSTLKVQPAELEDSGVYFCASSQDLAGGSTDTQYFGPGTRLTVL.

The chain links TRBV11-3 to TRBJ1-4, with D perhaps matching TRBD1 (5 bases). Trimming took off 6 bases at V and 0 bases at J, with 17 bases between the two ends. Germline CDR1 is SGHNT and CDR2 is YENEEA. This CDR3 contains 17 residues. The CDR3 DNA is TGTGCCAGCAGAGGGGAGGGTAGTCTTTCAACTAATGAAAAACTGTTTTTT. It translates to CASRGEGSLSTNEKLFF.

The rearrangement links TRBV19 to TRBJ1-5, with D unclear. From germline, CDR1 is LNHDA and CDR2 SQIVND (reference sequence). V lost 5 bases, J lost 3 bases, and 5 bases lay in between. CDR3 size: 12 residues. CDR3 in amino acids: CASSSFNQPQHF. The CDR3 DNA follows: TGTGCCAGTAGTTCCTTCAATCAGCCCCAGCATTTT.

This clone has a single count. This sequence joins TRBV2 and TRBJ1-5; the D is unclear. V shed 7 bases and J shed 5 bases, with 9 bases lying between them. Germline CDR1 is SNHLY and CDR2 is FYNNEI. The CDR3 contains 12 residues. CDR3 protein: CASTGGYQPQHF. The CDR3 bases are TGTGCCAGCACAGGAGGCTATCAGCCCCAGCATTTT.

This sequence joins TRBV9 and TRBJ2-1; D is undetermined. The CDR3 has 15 residues. Trimming cost V 0 bases and J 0 bases, with 7 bases left between them. Germline-derived CDR1 and CDR2 are SGDLS and YYNGEE. The CDR3 sequence is CASSVELSSYNEQFF. CDR3 DNA sequence: TGTGCCAGCAGCGTAGAGCTCAGCTCCTACAATGAGCAGTTCTTC.

The V gene is TRBV9, the J gene TRBJ1-2, with TRBD1 identical over 7 bases. Looked up from germline, CDR1 is SGDLS and CDR2 is YYNGEE. CDR3 length equals 15 residues. J gave up 2 bases and V 4 bases, and 8 bases lay outside the gene matches. The CDR3 bases are TGTGCCAGCAGCCCCCAGACAGGGATGAACTATGGCTACACCTTC. It translates to CASSPQTGMNYGYTF.

This clone was counted between two and nine times. The V call is TRBV7-2, the J call TRBJ1-1; D gene unclear. Germline V gene lookup returns CDR1 SGHTA and CDR2 FQGNSA. The CDR3 is made up of 15 amino acids. Trimming removed 5 bases from V and 1 base from J, with 14 bases in between. CDR3: CASSLRVGANTEAFF. CDR3 nucleotide sequence: TGTGCCAGCAGCCTCCGGGTAGGCGCGAACACTGAAGCTTTCTTT.

The genes are TRBV11-2 and TRBJ2-7; D ambiguous. The CDR3 length is 15 residues. The V gene's germline CDR1 is SGHAT and CDR2 FQNNGV. The V gene lost 1 base and the J gene lost 2 bases, with 12 bases spanning the gap. The CDR3, as DNA: TGTGCCAGCAGCTTAGTATTGGCATTCGCCTACGAGCAGTACTTC. It translates to CASSLVLAFAYEQYF.

This clone was seen only a few times. The V gene is TRBV29-1, the J gene TRBJ1-3, with 10 positions matching TRBD1. CDR1 is SQVTM and CDR2 is ANQGSEA in the germline V gene. The CDR3 is 15 amino acids. After removal of 4 bases from V and 2 bases from J, the junction contained 5 bases not matched to a gene. CDR3 in DNA: TGCAGCGTTGGAGTGGGACAGGGGCCTGGAAACACCATATATTTT. Translated: CSVGVGQGPGNTIYF.

V and J are TRBV4-3 and TRBJ2-4, with TRBD2 matching over 11 bases. The CDR3 covers 17 residues. Germline CDR1 and CDR2: LGHNA and YSLEER. Trimming at V came to 2 bases and at J to 4 bases, leaving 7 bases not matched to a gene. Here the CDR3 reads CASSQLLGTSGKNIQYF. In DNA form, the CDR3 reads TGCGCCAGCAGCCAATTACTTGGGACTAGCGGAAAAAACATTCAGTACTTC.

The V and J genes are TRBV10-3 and TRBJ2-7; no firm D call. The germline V and J ends were trimmed by 4 bases and 2 bases, with 9 bases remaining between them. This CDR3 comprises 13 residues. Germline CDR1 is ENHRY and CDR2 is SYGVKD. For the CDR3, the DNA is TGTGCCATCAGTGTTGGCGCCGCCTACGAGCAGTACTTC. As protein: CAISVGAAYEQYF.